The clone carrying this T cell receptor (beta chain) was seen only once. Its antigen is currently unknown. The sample is drawn from a study of shared clonotypes between healthy human individuals. Study background: Each donor contributed plates that comprised three CD4 naive, three CD4 memory, two CD8 naive and one CD8 memory. Overall study results and limits: Memory subsets had estimated richness that was generally smaller than that of naive subsets. The generation probabilities recorded for non-shared clonotypes fell below those of clonotypes shared by all four donors. Around 5% was the fraction of naive CD4 clonotypes found shared across a few donors.

The germline V gene encodes CDR1 SEHNR and CDR2 FQNEAQ (reference sequence). V was pared by 4 bases and J by 3 bases, with 14 bases of the junction left unmatched. The CDR3 has 17 residues. Profiled with immunoSEQ multiplex PCR; TCRdb holds only in-frame clones, not every one. There are millions of clones in the sample; around 94% occur only once, and over 0.12% lies in the top ten. This clonotype originated in a man aged 18 to 29 in good health. The sample was naive CD4+ T cells sorted from blood. Subset defined: CD45RA+ positively selected. This sequence joins TRBV7-9 and TRBJ1-1, with 7 bases matching TRBD1. The DNA of the CDR3 is TGTGCCAGCAGCTCAAGACCCGGGACAGCTCGGGACACTGAAGCTTTCTTT. Protein sequence: CASSSRPGTARDTEAFF. The whole variable domain, remainder taken from reference TRBV7-9 and TRBJ1-1, is DTGVSQNPRHKITKRGQNVTFRCDPISEHNRLYWYRQTLGQGPEFLTYFQNEAQLEKSRLLSDRFSAERPKGSFSTLEIQRTEQGDSAMYLCASSSRPGTARDTEAFFGQGTRLTVV.